Only a few counts were recorded for the clone carrying this T cell receptor (beta chain). The antigen is undetermined. V lost 0 bases to trimming and J lost 8 bases, with 11 bases between them. This CDR3 has 14 amino acids. Per the germline V gene, CDR1 is SGHRS and CDR2 is YFSETQ. The data were taken from a study of OX40 agonist ivuxolimab in advanced cancers. Patients were excluded for autoimmune disease history or systemic immunosuppression. Generated by immunoSEQ multiplex PCR, the TCRdb table keeps only in-frame clones and is missing some. There are roughly 80,000 clones in the sample; around 87% occur only once, and approximately 0.3% lies in the top ten. Findings and limits, study-wide: At 0.1 to 3.0 mg/kg, CD4+ and CD8+ blood T cells expanded clonally by week 6. Among the lowest levels of clonal expansion were found in partial responders at 0.1-3.0 mg/kg. Antigen targets of the expanded peripheral T cells went undetermined.

The rearrangement joins TRBV5-1 to TRBJ1-4, with D possibly being TRBD1 (6 bases). Specimen: CD4+ or CD8+ T cells sorted from blood, collected in a trial of the OX40 agonist ivuxolimab. The TCR sequence derives from an adult with an advanced solid tumor such as melanoma, head and neck, liver or kidney cancer. The CDR3 sequence is CASSLAGQGEKLFF. The CDR3 DNA follows: TGCGCCAGCAGCTTGGCCGGGCAGGGGGAAAAACTGTTTTTT. Complete variable domain (other parts from reference TRBV5-1 and TRBJ1-4): KAGVTQTPRYLIKTRGQQVTLSCSPISGHRSVSWYQQTPGQGLQFLFEYFSETQRNKGNFPGRFSGRQFSNSRSEMNVSTLELGDSALYLCASSLAGQGEKLFFGSGTQLSVL.